This T cell receptor beta chain came from a study of T cells in localized non-small cell lung cancer. Study observations and caveats: For the top 100 tumor clones, a median approximately 50 also appeared in adjacent lung.

Repertoires were generated with immunoSEQ multiplex PCR, while TCRdb's copy carries only in-frame clones and drops some. This table has around 64,000 clones, 80% to 95% appearing once. Points on this clone: Its cognate antigen is unknown.

Specimen: peripheral blood, collected before any cancer treatment. This clonotype was obtained from a man between 40 and 69 years old with stage I lung adenocarcinoma.

The CDR3 DNA reads TGTGCGGCCCGAGGGGCTACCCACTCTGGAAACACCATATATTTT. It yields the protein CAARGATHSGNTIYF. The chain is built from TRBV10-3 and TRBJ1-3; the D gene is possibly TRBD1 (5 bases). Germline V gene lookup returns CDR1 ENHRY and CDR2 SYGVKD. The CDR3 runs to 15 residues.